The sequence of this T cell receptor beta chain was determined in a study of human T cells and chemical hapten exposure. Study information: Yields of TCR per sample differed, chiefly owing to small differences in pooled library volume. Study outcomes and limitations: Sensitization with DPC brought no change to TCRs above 1 in 1000 in frequency.

From whole blood left unfractionated, total RNA was extracted. Trimming stripped 4 bases from V and 1 base from J, with 4 bases between. This CDR3 region has 12 residues. The V gene's germline CDR1 is SQVTM and CDR2 ANQGSEA. This clonotype has more than one count but fewer than ten. Its cognate antigen is unknown. Each cDNA molecule in the library carried unique molecular identifiers. Original handling: A typical sample had 100,000 or so TCRs, with roughly 20,000 to 700,000 overall. MiXCR, run by TCRdb on the reads, gives a single entry per CDR3 protein. TCRdb's processing, not the authors', yielded these V and J calls. Of about 120,000 distinct CDR3 sequences in the sample, approximately 9.3% were seen once.

The material sequenced was whole blood. The receptor comes from a human donor in good health. Some clones in this sample may be carry-over from other donors' samples. This rearrangement joins TRBV29-1 to TRBJ2-2; no definite D call. Here the CDR3 reads CSVVQNTGELFF. The CDR3 DNA is TGCAGCGTTGTGCAGAACACCGGGGAGCTGTTTTTT.